The 26 T cell receptor beta chains in this list originate from one sample, sequenced in a study of T-cell reconstitution after alpha-beta-depleted transplantation in children (TCRdb year 2016). The library was generated by PCR. Instrument used: Illumina HiSeq 2500. TCR library preparation used molecular barcoding, with unique molecular identifiers applied to normalize quantification of the TCRbeta repertoire. TCRdb reanalyzed the raw reads on its own, using fastp at Q25 for trimming and MiXCR for clone calling, and kept in-frame beta chains. Rows with a matching CDR3 protein are joined into one entry that keeps the most common DNA and genes. The sample table shows 450,000 to 600,000 distinct CDR3 sequences, and roughly 13% are seen once. The ten most abundant clones make up 2.2% of the sample. Taken with the paper, the label for treatment or condition translates to: allogeneic hematopoietic cell transplantation with graft depleted of TCRalphabeta T cells and CD19 B cells.

Sequencing used PBMCs, mostly from graft donor cells, obtained 360 days after TCRalphabeta/CD19-depleted stem cell transplant. The source is a male patient aged 10 to 17 who had a stem cell transplant for acute myeloid leukemia, so the T cells may come from the graft donor.

This clonotype was counted a few times. The chain links TRBV29-1 to TRBJ2-3, with TRBD2 matching 8 bases. Germline trimming cut 8 bases from V and 1 base from J; bases unmatched to any gene: 5. This CDR3 is built from 13 residues. In germline, CDR1 is SQVTM, CDR2 ANQGSEA. CDR3 coding DNA: TGCAGCCTCCGGCGGGAGGGCACAGATACGCAGTATTTT. As protein: CSLRREGTDTQYF.

This clonotype was counted many times. The chain has TRBV5-1 and TRBJ2-1; D perhaps matches TRBD1 (5 bases). This CDR3 has 13 amino acids. Trimming stripped 5 bases from V and 1 base from J, with 7 bases between. Per germline, CDR1 SGHRS and CDR2 YFSETQ. CDR3 loop: CASRQGSYNEQFF. In DNA form, the CDR3 reads TGCGCCAGCAGGCAGGGTTCCTACAATGAGCAGTTCTTC.

This clonotype was counted at least ten times. The chain has TRBV12-3 or TRBV12-4 and TRBJ2-1, with D possibly matching TRBD1 (6 bases). Trimming removed 8 bases from V and 4 bases from J, with 6 bases in between. This CDR3 region has 11 residues. The CDR3 loop is CASDRYNEQFF. In DNA, the CDR3 is TGTGCCAGCGACAGGTACAATGAGCAGTTCTTC.

This rearrangement joins TRBV7-9 to TRBJ2-6; D gene ambiguous. Trimming took off 3 bases at V and 0 bases at J, with 12 bases between the two ends. Germline CDR1 SEHNR, CDR2 FQNEAQ (reference sequence). The CDR3 loop spans 17 amino acids. This chain's CDR3 is CASSFVKSSSGANVLTF. The CDR3 region has the DNA TGTGCCAGCAGCTTCGTGAAATCAAGCTCTGGGGCCAACGTCCTGACTTTC.

This clonotype occurred a few times. The chain recombines TRBV7-2 with TRBJ1-4; no clear D gene. Trimming pared 0 bases from V and 3 bases from J, leaving 5 bases between. CDR1 is SGHTA, CDR2 FQGNSA, per germline. The CDR3 length is 14 residues. CDR3: CASSLAQPNEKLFF. The CDR3 DNA reads as TGTGCCAGCAGCTTAGCGCAGCCTAATGAAAAACTGTTTTTT.

At least ten counts were recorded for this clonotype. One end of the junction is discordant with germline, which a read error may explain. The V gene is TRBV7-7, the J gene TRBJ2-1, with D perhaps TRBD2 (6 bases). The CDR3 has 15 amino acids. Germline-derived CDR1 and CDR2 are SSHAT and FNYEAQ (reference sequence). This chain's CDR3 is CASSLLGTPNNEQFF. CDR3 nucleotide sequence: TGTGCTAGCAGCTTACTTGGGACTCCGAACAATGAGCAGTTCTTC. The full variable domain, its missing parts supplied by reference TRBV7-7 and TRBJ2-1, is GAGVSQSPRYKVTKRGQDVTLRCDPISSHATLYWYQQALGQGPEFLTYFNYEAQPDKSGLPSDRFSAERPEGSISTLTIQRTEQRDSAMYRCASSLLGTPNNEQFFGPGTRLTVL.

This clonotype was seen a few times. The chain is built from TRBV5-6 and TRBJ2-3; 13 nucleotides match TRBD2. The CDR3 is 19 residues long. The germline CDR1 and CDR2 sequences are SGHDT and YYEEEE. The ends lost 3 bases at V and 5 bases at J; junction bases unmatched: 15. The CDR3: CASSSPRFGLAGAGDTQYF. The CDR3 DNA reads as TGTGCCAGCAGCTCGCCGAGGTTTGGACTAGCGGGAGCGGGAGATACGCAGTATTTT.

The chain carries TRBV27 and TRBJ1-2; 8 bases line up with TRBD1. V shed 6 bases and J 7 bases; nucleotides not matched to a gene: 7. The CDR3 length is 13 residues. CDR1 and CDR2 from the germline V gene are MNHEY and SMNVEV (reference sequence). Here the CDR3 reads CASRDRTGLGYTF. CDR3 sequence (DNA): TGTGCCAGCAGGGATCGGACAGGGCTTGGCTACACCTTC.

This chain links TRBV27 with TRBJ2-5, with 14 bases aligning to TRBD2. The CDR3 covers 20 residues. Per the germline V gene, CDR1 is MNHEY and CDR2 is SMNVEV (reference sequence). The V and J ends lost 5 bases and 4 bases, in that order; junction bases with no gene match: 18. The DNA of the CDR3 is TGTGCCAGCAGTCCCCGGACTAGCGGGAGGAGACCTCTCTTGGGAGAGACCCAGTACTTC. It encodes CASSPRTSGRRPLLGETQYF.

This clonotype came up a few times. The J gene is TRBJ1-2, the V gene TRBV29-1, with 8 bases lining up with TRBD1. The germline gives CDR1 SQVTM, CDR2 ANQGSEA. Trimming at V came to 3 bases and at J to 4 bases, leaving 7 bases not matched to a gene. The CDR3 is made up of 14 amino acids. The DNA for the CDR3 is TGCAGCGTTGACCCGGACAGGGTTACCTATGGCTACACCTTC. Protein: CSVDPDRVTYGYTF.

This chain links TRBV29-1 with TRBJ2-1; 11 bases map to TRBD2. From germline, CDR1 is SQVTM and CDR2 ANQGSEA. The J segment lost 8 bases and the V segment lost 4 bases, leaving 16 bases of the junction unmatched. The CDR3 has 17 amino acids. The CDR3 nucleotides are TGCAGCGTTGTGGCCCCTACTAGCGGGAGCCCTAAGGATGAGCAGTTCTTC. As protein: CSVVAPTSGSPKDEQFF.

Only a few counts were recorded for this clonotype. The CDR3 DNA sequence: TGTGCCAGCAGCCCTAGGAAGTCCGCAACTAATGAAAAACTGTTTTTT. As protein: CASSPRKSATNEKLFF. The chain has TRBV11-2 and TRBJ1-4, with D unresolved. V was clipped by 5 bases and J by 0 bases, with 13 bases between them. This CDR3 has 16 residues. Germline V gives CDR1 SGHAT, CDR2 FQNNGV.

This clonotype was detected only a few times. The CDR3 here is CASSQEGRDSESPNTGELFF. Here the CDR3 DNA reads TGCGCCAGCAGCCAAGAGGGTAGGGACTCGGAGTCCCCGAACACCGGGGAGCTGTTTTTT. This chain uses TRBV4-3 with TRBJ2-2; a weak D match, TRBD2 (6 bases). V was shortened by 0 bases and J by 0 bases, with 20 bases between the two germline ends. Germline V CDR1 and CDR2: LGHNA, YSLEER. This CDR3 has 20 residues.

The chain combines TRBV7-2 with TRBJ2-7, with D perhaps TRBD2 (6 bases). V lost 6 bases and J lost 6, with 18 bases in between. The CDR3 has 14 residues. The germline V gene encodes CDR1 SGHTA and CDR2 FQGNSA. CDR3 sequence reads: CASSLIGRDSEQYF. CDR3 nucleotides: TGTGCCAGCAGTTTAATCGGGCGGGATTCCGAGCAGTACTTC.

The genes are TRBV18 and TRBJ1-5, with a possible D match to TRBD1 (5 bases). The germline gives CDR1 KGHSH, CDR2 LQKENI. The CDR3 runs to 14 residues. Between the trimmed V and J ends, which lost 3 bases and 7 bases, there was a span of 13 bases. The CDR3: CASSPGGVWQPQHF. Written as DNA, the CDR3 is TGTGCCAGCTCACCTGGAGGGGTTTGGCAGCCCCAGCATTTT.

The rearrangement joins TRBV10-3 to TRBJ2-7, with 7 bases matching TRBD1. V was clipped by 6 bases and J by 0 bases; unmatched bases: 5. The CDR3 is made up of 14 amino acids. CDR1 and CDR2 (germline): ENHRY, SYGVKD. The CDR3 DNA reads as TGTGCCATCAGAAGGGGGCCAAGCTCCTACGAGCAGTACTTC. Translating it yields CAIRRGPSSYEQYF.

This clonotype appeared a few times. This chain uses TRBV5-4 with TRBJ2-2, with D perhaps matching TRBD2 (5 bases). This CDR3 comprises 14 residues. The ends were cut back, 0 bases at V and 5 bases at J, with 8 bases in the middle. The germline CDR1 and CDR2 sequences are SGHNT and YYREEE (reference sequence). This CDR3 is CASSLVPGTGELFF. CDR3 sequence (DNA): TGTGCCAGCAGCTTGGTGCCGGGGACCGGGGAGCTGTTTTTT.

Here the CDR3 reads CASSLRTSGSSEQFF. The DNA of the CDR3 is TGTGCCAGCAGCCTTAGGACTAGCGGGAGTAGTGAGCAGTTCTTC. The V gene is TRBV11-3, the J gene TRBJ2-1; 13 nucleotides agree with TRBD2. Per the germline V gene, CDR1 is SGHNT and CDR2 is YENEEA. This CDR3 contains 15 residues. V lost 5 bases to trimming and J lost 9 bases; unmatched junction nucleotides: 7.

The rearrangement uses TRBV4-3 and TRBJ1-5; D remains ambiguous. Trimming shortened V by 1 base and J by 0 bases, and 7 bases separated the two germline ends. Germline assignment: CDR1 LGHNA and CDR2 YSLEER. This CDR3 region has 15 residues. Here the CDR3 DNA reads TGCGCCAGCAGCCAAGGCAGGTATAGCAATCAGCCCCAGCATTTT. Protein sequence: CASSQGRYSNQPQHF.

Ten or more counts support this clonotype. The genes are TRBV5-1 and TRBJ1-1; weak D call: TRBD1 (5 bases). Germline V gives CDR1 SGHRS, CDR2 YFSETQ. CDR3 length: 13 residues. V lost 3 bases to trimming and J lost 1 base, with 7 bases between them. The CDR3 protein is CASSYGANTEAFF. For the CDR3, the DNA is TGCGCCAGCAGCTACGGGGCGAACACTGAAGCTTTCTTT.

This clonotype was detected only a few times. The chain carries TRBV5-5 and TRBJ1-1; perhaps TRBD1 as D (5 bases). The ends were cut back, 4 bases at V and 0 bases at J, with 13 bases in the middle. The CDR3 sequence is 15 residues long. Per germline, CDR1 SGHKS and CDR2 YYEKEE (reference sequence). CDR3 bases: TGTGCCAGCAGCCCGAAACAGGCGATGAACACTGAAGCTTTCTTT. This sequence encodes CASSPKQAMNTEAFF.

The chain uses TRBV7-2 and TRBJ2-5; maybe TRBD2 (6 bases). The germline V gene encodes CDR1 SGHTA and CDR2 FQGNSA. The germline V and J ends were trimmed by 4 bases and 0 bases, with 15 bases remaining between them. The CDR3 has 16 amino acids. The CDR3 sequence: CASSSTKRAYQETQYF. The CDR3 DNA reads TGTGCCAGCAGCTCGACGAAGCGGGCGTACCAAGAGACCCAGTACTTC.

This clonotype has only a few counts. The rearrangement links TRBV27 to TRBJ2-3; maybe TRBD2 (6 bases). CDR1 is MNHEY and CDR2 is SMNVEV in the germline V gene (reference sequence). V was pared by 5 bases and J by 12 bases, with 21 bases between. This CDR3 has 14 amino acids. CDR3 loop: CASSPPGGGIFQYF. CDR3 DNA sequence: TGTGCCAGCAGTCCCCCTGGAGGCGGGATCTTCCAGTATTTT.

This clonotype was counted many times. The chain employs TRBV6-1 and TRBJ1-6, with TRBD1 matching 8 bases. CDR3 length equals 18 residues. Germline V CDR1 and CDR2: MNHNS, SASEGT. V lost 4 bases and J lost 10; bases outside the gene matches: 18. DNA for the CDR3: TGTGCCAGCAGTGGATCGGGACAGGCCGTTCCGCTGGAGTCACCCCTCCACTTT. Its translation is CASSGSGQAVPLESPLHF.

The rearrangement joins TRBV11-1 to TRBJ1-1, with 7 bases matching TRBD1. The CDR3 loop spans 17 amino acids. After removal of 4 bases from V and 0 bases from J, the junction contained 11 bases not matched to a gene. The germline gives CDR1 SGHAT, CDR2 FQDESV (reference sequence). The chain's CDR3 is CASSYTRDRQLNTEAFF. CDR3 DNA: TGTGCCAGCAGCTATACGCGGGACAGACAGTTGAACACTGAAGCTTTCTTT.

This clonotype was observed a few times. This chain joins TRBV20-1 and TRBJ1-1, with D unresolved. V gave up 6 bases and J gave up 5 bases, with 13 bases separating them. This CDR3 region has 12 residues. Germline V gene sequence: CDR1 DFQATT, CDR2 SNEGSKA (reference sequence). CDR3 DNA: TGCAGTGCAACTACCCGGGGAACTGAAGCTTTCTTT. Encoded protein: CSATTRGTEAFF.